This T cell receptor beta chain was identified in a study of OX40 agonist ivuxolimab in advanced cancers. Study information: It was ivuxolimab, an agonistic anti-OX40 (CD134) antibody, that patients were treated with. Intravenous ivuxolimab at 0.01 to 10 mg/kg was given to patients every 2 weeks. General study findings and limits: Certain nonresponders additionally had low normalized T-cell clonal expansion.

Regarding this clone: The antigen is not known.

The CDR3 spans 17 residues. CDR1 and CDR2 (germline): MNHNS, SASEGT. Trimming removed 4 bases from V and 8 bases from J; junction bases left unmatched: 15. The protocol was immunoSEQ multiplex PCR, while the TCRdb copy is restricted to in-frame clones and leaves out a portion. Here the sample spans 50,000 to 65,000 clones, more than 85% being singletons. Sequenced here: CD4+ or CD8+ T cells sorted from blood, sampled in a trial of the OX40 agonist ivuxolimab. This clonotype was sampled from an adult with an advanced solid tumor such as melanoma, head and neck, liver or kidney cancer. This sequence joins TRBV6-1 and TRBJ1-5; 9 positions match TRBD1. This chain's CDR3 is CASSGDRDLRAFEPQHF. In DNA form, the CDR3 reads TGTGCCAGCAGTGGGGACAGGGATTTGCGAGCGTTTGAGCCCCAGCATTTT.